A single sample is the source of the 21 T cell receptor beta chains below, sequenced in a study of cytomegalovirus exposure and HLA in healthy donors (TCRdb year 2017). Libraries were prepared through the immunoSEQ multiplex PCR assay. For the multiplex PCR, a mixture combining 60 forward primers for TCR Vbeta segments and 13 reverse primers for TCR Jbeta segments was used. TCRdb took over this immuneACCESS table, retaining in-frame rearrangements with V and J assigned. Such tables are incomplete; in checked studies, under half of the missing clones stem from an unresolved V gene, and the remainder is unexplained. Present in this sample are some 240,000 clones, about 78% of which were seen just once. Jointly, the top ten make up 3% to 4.5% of the sample. Source material: PBMCs. The source of these receptors is a male donor in good health and CMV-seronegative.

V gene TRBV29-1 combines with J gene TRBJ2-2; D possibly corresponds to TRBD2 (5 bases). CDR3 length: 13 amino acids. Germline lookup yields CDR1 SQVTM and CDR2 ANQGSEA. Trimming stripped 1 base from V and 3 bases from J, with 6 bases between. The CDR3, as DNA: TGCAGCGTTGAAGTGGGAGACACCGGGGAGCTGTTTTTT. This sequence encodes CSVEVGDTGELFF.

This clone was observed once. This chain connects TRBV27 to TRBJ2-2, with D maybe TRBD2 (6 bases). This CDR3 is built from 16 residues. Trimming took off 3 bases at V and 0 bases at J, with 11 bases between the two ends. Germline CDR1 is MNHEY and CDR2 is SMNVEV (reference sequence). The CDR3, as DNA: TGTGCCAGCAGTTTTCTGGCGGGGCCGAACACCGGGGAGCTGTTTTTT. It translates to CASSFLAGPNTGELFF.

This chain joins TRBV28 and TRBJ2-1; weak D call: TRBD1 (6 bases). Trimming shortened V by 5 bases and J by 4 bases, and 15 bases separated the two germline ends. The CDR3 sequence is 15 residues long. Germline V gives CDR1 MDHEN, CDR2 SYDVKM. The CDR3 DNA reads TGTGCCAGCAGTCCAAGCTCAGGGGCGTACAATGAGCAGTTCTTC. Its translation is CASSPSSGAYNEQFF.

This chain connects TRBV11-2 to TRBJ2-5; D is undetermined. V was cut by 3 bases and J by 2 bases, with 10 bases left in between. The CDR3 length is 14 residues. Germline V gene data show CDR1 as SGHAT and CDR2 as FQNNGV. The CDR3 loop reads CASSFSTGQETQYF. The CDR3 nucleotides are TGTGCCAGCAGCTTCTCGACTGGGCAAGAGACCCAGTACTTC.

The chain combines TRBV5-1 with TRBJ1-1; D is unresolved. Germline values: CDR1 SGHRS, CDR2 YFSETQ. V was shortened by 4 bases and J by 8 bases, with 9 bases between the two germline ends. The CDR3 is 11 amino acids. Here the CDR3 DNA reads TGCGCCAGCAGCACACGTACCGAAGCTTTCTTT. Amino acids: CASSTRTEAFF.

Details on this clone: The same CDR3 also results from other DNA sequences found in this sample. The chain recombines TRBV5-1 with TRBJ1-1; 8 nucleotides match TRBD1. The J segment lost 8 bases and the V segment lost 4 bases, leaving 7 bases of the junction unmatched. The CDR3 runs to 13 residues. Germline V CDR1 and CDR2: SGHRS, YFSETQ. CDR3: CASSQDRDLEAFF. The DNA of the CDR3 is TGCGCCAGCAGCCAGGACAGGGACCTCGAAGCTTTCTTT. The full variable domain, in which reference TRBV5-1 and TRBJ1-1 provide the parts outside the CDR3, is KAGVTQTPRYLIKTRGQQVTLSCSPISGHRSVSWYQQTPGQGLQFLFEYFSETQRNKGNFPGRFSGRQFSNSRSEMNVSTLELGDSALYLCASSQDRDLEAFFGQGTRLTVV.

This chain joins TRBV7-3 and TRBJ2-3; perhaps TRBD2 as D (6 bases). From germline, CDR1 is SGHTA and CDR2 FQGTGA. The CDR3 contains 13 residues. V was cut by 4 bases and J by 4 bases, with 9 bases left in between. CDR3 coding DNA: TGTGCCAGCAGCTCCATAGCGGCAGATACGCAGTATTTT. Translated, it gives CASSSIAADTQYF.

The gene calls are TRBV7-9 and TRBJ2-7; the match to TRBD2 covers 9 bases. This CDR3 is 17 amino acids long. Germline loops: CDR1 SEHNR, CDR2 FQNEAQ (reference sequence). V lost 5 bases to trimming and J lost 2 bases; unmatched junction nucleotides: 13. The CDR3 sequence is CASSPQRGEAVTYEQYF. The CDR3 nucleotides read TGTGCCAGCAGCCCCCAGCGGGGGGAAGCAGTGACCTACGAGCAGTACTTC.

This rearrangement joins TRBV19 to TRBJ2-5, with D maybe TRBD1 (6 bases). Germline V gene data show CDR1 as LNHDA and CDR2 as SQIVND (reference sequence). V lost 5 bases to trimming and J lost 5 bases, with 12 bases between them. The CDR3 runs to 13 residues. CDR3 sequence: CASSAGTRETQYF. The CDR3 DNA reads TGTGCCAGTAGTGCCGGGACAAGGGAGACCCAGTACTTC.

The rearrangement uses TRBV19 and TRBJ2-6; D is unclear. This CDR3 is built from 15 residues. Trimming stripped 5 bases from V and 2 bases from J, with 10 bases between. The germline CDR1 and CDR2 sequences are LNHDA and SQIVND (reference sequence). CDR3 nucleotides: TGTGCCAGTAGTGTTTCAGTGGCTGGGGCCAACGTCCTGACTTTC. Protein product: CASSVSVAGANVLTF.

This chain links TRBV5-6 with TRBJ1-4; 8 bases map to TRBD1. The germline gives CDR1 SGHDT, CDR2 YYEEEE. The CDR3 runs to 17 residues. V was clipped by 4 bases and J by 2 bases; unmatched bases: 10. CDR3: CASSQTGAGPTNEKLFF. CDR3 DNA: TGTGCCAGCAGCCAGACAGGGGCCGGCCCGACTAATGAAAAACTGTTTTTT.

This rearrangement joins TRBV5-4 to TRBJ2-5; 8 positions match TRBD1. V was pared by 4 bases and J by 3 bases, with 2 bases of the junction left unmatched. The CDR3 is made up of 13 amino acids. CDR1 and CDR2 (germline): SGHNT, YYREEE (reference sequence). The CDR3 DNA sequence: TGTGCCAGCAGCCTGGACAGGGAAGAGACCCAGTACTTC. This sequence encodes CASSLDREETQYF. The complete variable domain, with remaining parts taken from reference TRBV5-4 and TRBJ2-5, reads ETGVTQSPTHLIKTRGQQVTLRCSSQSGHNTVSWYQQALGQGPQFIFQYYREEENGRGNFPPRFSGLQFPNYSSELNVNALELDDSALYLCASSLDREETQYFGPGTRLLVL.

The gene calls are TRBV6-1 and TRBJ2-1; TRBD2 might be the D (7 bases). This CDR3 spans 15 amino acids. CDR1 is MNHNS, CDR2 SASEGT, per germline. Trimming left V 3 bases short and J 7 bases short, with 16 bases between. The CDR3 region has the DNA TGTGCCAGCAGTGAGGGGGGAGGGGGGAGAAATGAGCAGTTCTTC. This sequence encodes CASSEGGGGRNEQFF.

This rearrangement joins TRBV19 to TRBJ2-2, with D possibly being TRBD2 (5 bases). V lost 6 bases, J lost 0 bases, and 17 bases lay in between. Germline V CDR1 and CDR2: LNHDA, SQIVND (reference sequence). The CDR3 contains 17 residues. The CDR3 nucleotides read TGTGCCAGTAGCTACGCGGCGAGCGGAGCGAACACCGGGGAGCTGTTTTTT. This gives the protein CASSYAASGANTGELFF.

The J gene is TRBJ2-2, the V gene TRBV11-2; TRBD2 might be the D (5 bases). CDR1 is SGHAT and CDR2 is FQNNGV in the germline V gene. This CDR3 comprises 15 residues. Trimming left V 7 bases short and J 7 bases short, with 19 bases between. The CDR3 DNA follows: TGTGCCAGCACCAGTACTATTACCGGGATCGGGGAGCTGTTTTTT. It is translated as CASTSTITGIGELFF.

The chain joins TRBV28 to TRBJ1-4, with D possibly TRBD1 on 6 matching bases. Looked up from germline, CDR1 is MDHEN and CDR2 is SYDVKM. Trimming took off 4 bases at V and 7 bases at J, with 16 bases between the two ends. This CDR3 has 15 amino acids. DNA of the CDR3: TGTGCCAGCAGTTGGAATCAGGGGATGGGTGAAAAACTGTTTTTT. The encoded protein is CASSWNQGMGEKLFF.

This chain joins TRBV6-1 and TRBJ2-7, with 9 bases lining up with TRBD2. V dropped 7 bases and J dropped 8; count of bases not matched to a gene: 12. The length of the CDR3 is 14 residues. Germline V CDR1 and CDR2: MNHNS, SASEGT. The CDR3 sequence is CASNPSSGGHQQYF. The CDR3, as DNA: TGTGCCAGCAACCCTAGTAGCGGGGGCCATCAGCAGTACTTC.

The chain uses TRBV5-1 and TRBJ2-5; D is ambiguous. V was pared by 2 bases and J by 5 bases, with 4 bases between. CDR3 length: 11 amino acids. Germline V gene lookup returns CDR1 SGHRS and CDR2 YFSETQ. The DNA of the CDR3 is TGCGCCAGCAGCTTTGAGGAGACCCAGTACTTC. This encodes CASSFEETQYF.

Of note for this clone: Within the sample, other DNA sequences also encode this same CDR3. The DNA of the CDR3 is TGTGCCAGTAGTGCAGACAGGGTTTCCTACAATGAGCAGTTCTTC. Its protein product is CASSADRVSYNEQFF. This chain uses TRBV19 with TRBJ2-1, with TRBD1 matching 7 bases. This CDR3 spans 15 amino acids. CDR1 is LNHDA and CDR2 is SQIVND in the germline V gene (reference sequence). V gave up 5 bases and J gave up 1 base; unmatched junction bases: 5.

V is TRBV10-1 and J is TRBJ1-1, with D hard to call. The CDR3 has 15 residues. CDR1 is WNHNN and CDR2 is SYGVQD in the germline V gene (reference sequence). Trimming shortened V by 0 bases and J by 5 bases, and 13 bases separated the two germline ends. The CDR3: CASSESGRVGTEAFF. CDR3 nucleotide sequence: TGCGCCAGCAGTGAGTCCGGGAGGGTAGGGACTGAAGCTTTCTTT.

The chain employs TRBV6-5 and TRBJ2-2; a possible D gene is TRBD2 (5 bases). The CDR3 covers 16 residues. Germline V gene sequence: CDR1 MNHEY, CDR2 SVGAGI. Trimming pared 2 bases from V and 1 base from J, leaving 11 bases between. The DNA of the CDR3 is TGTGCCAGCAGTTACAGTTCTAGCAGGAACACCGGGGAGCTGTTTTTT. This gives the protein CASSYSSSRNTGELFF.